What follows is one T cell receptor (beta chain) and its context. The clone's antigen remains unknown. Base quality data are lacking; no much larger clone is found one base away. Measured from the cysteine to the phenylalanine, the CDR3 is 15 residues long. Only CDR3 DNA remains: 45 bases, in frame from the first base. V lost 4 bases and J lost 2 bases, and the count of bases not matched to a germline gene is 8. From a lookup of the germline V gene (reference sequence), CDR1 and CDR2 are SGHKS and YYEKEE. Whole blood was collected in K2EDTA tubes by collaborating institutions according to the institutions' own protocols. For TCRbeta analysis, collaborators shipped samples as frozen whole blood, isolated PBMCs, or DNA extracted from either of those sample types. TCRbeta CDR3 regions were amplified from genomic DNA using the immunoSEQ Assay, a bias-controlled multiplex PCR. The original pipeline was this. The number of nucleated cells in each sample was estimated by amplification of reference gene primers within the assay. To quantify the absolute abundance of each unique TCRbeta CDR3 rearrangement, sequence reads were collapsed and filtered. For each sample, productive Simpson clonality was calculated by taking the square root of Simpson's diversity index across productive rearrangements. Held by TCRdb, this immuneACCESS table contains in-frame sequences only and omits some clones. Under half of the omission traces to an unresolved V gene where checked; the cause of the rest is unknown. Clone size and the V and J calls come from that table; the DNA yielded D and trimming. Across this sample there are more than 200,000 clones, with roughly 84% seen only once. Of the sample, approximately 4% is held by the ten largest clones.

The sample comes from a study of blood T cell repertoires in COVID-19 (dated by TCRdb to 2019 to 2021). For context, the study as a whole: Samples covering the acute and convalescent phases of COVID-19 were provided by collaborators in the United States, Italy and Spain. The prospective study material was composed of cDNA or gDNA derived from T cells, B-cell-depleted T cells, or PBMCs. The dataset comprised deeply sampled blood TCRbeta repertoires from subjects exposed to, actively infected with, or recovered from COVID-19. The repertoires were released in a freely available public database meant as a resource for research on the immune response to SARS-CoV-2. The samples were drawn from two sources: the first 160 participants of the ongoing ImmuneRACE study, and 1,000 to 1,500 subjects contributed by 6 global collaborators. Sample metadata almost always included a de-identified subject ID, COVID-19 status, age in years and sex. Where available, HLA class I and class II types were taken from metadata supplied by the sample provider and were not determined by assay-based typing. The paper's findings and limits, for the study overall: The quantity of clinical and demographic metadata differed by source and by participant and was supplied without curation.

Sequenced material: peripheral blood. This TCR was sampled from a man between 60 and 75 years old with acute or convalescent COVID-19. This receptor chain uses TRBV5-5 and TRBJ1-1; 7 central nucleotides agree with TRBD1. The DNA sequence reads TGTGCCAGCAGCGCTATGGGACAGAGAAACACTGAAGCTTTCTTT. The encoded protein is CASSAMGQRNTEAFF.